Following are 23 T cell receptor beta chains from one sample sequenced in a study of cytomegalovirus exposure and HLA in healthy donors. The PCR employed 60 Vbeta primers together with 13 Jbeta primers. Sequencing was performed with immunoSEQ multiplex PCR; in TCRdb, only in-frame clones are kept and a portion is missing. The sample carries about 190,000 clones, 75% to 90% recorded once. The material sequenced was PBMCs. All receptors derive from a man aged 50 or older in good health and CMV-seronegative.

The V gene is TRBV7-3, the J gene TRBJ2-2; D is unresolved. Germline V lookup: CDR1 SGHTA, CDR2 FQGTGA. The CDR3 is 16 amino acids. Trimming removed 1 base at V and 2 bases at J, with 11 bases between. DNA of the CDR3: TGTGCCAGCAGCTTAATGTCTGGCGGTAACACCGGGGAGCTGTTTTTT. This codes for CASSLMSGGNTGELFF.

This sequence joins TRBV6-1 and TRBJ2-7; TRBD1 might be the D (6 bases). From germline, CDR1 is MNHNS and CDR2 SASEGT. CDR3 length: 14 residues. V shed 5 bases and J shed 6 bases, with 17 bases lying between them. This CDR3 reads CASSLRDKWGEQYF. The DNA of the CDR3 is TGTGCCAGCAGTCTTCGGGACAAATGGGGCGAGCAGTACTTC.

This clone was observed a handful of times. This chain links TRBV30 with TRBJ2-2; D is uncertain. V was pared by 2 bases and J by 12 bases, with 10 bases between. The CDR3 is made up of 11 amino acids. Germline loops: CDR1 GTSNPN, CDR2 SVGIG (reference sequence). The CDR3 spells CAWSPAYQLFF. The CDR3 region has the DNA TGTGCCTGGAGTCCCGCCTACCAGCTGTTTTTT.

CDR3: CASSFSQGTGRGAEAFF. DNA of the CDR3: TGTGCCAGCAGCTTTAGCCAAGGGACAGGACGTGGCGCTGAAGCTTTCTTT. The chain recombines TRBV2 with TRBJ1-1; 8 nucleotides align to TRBD1. Losses at the gene ends were 6 bases for V and 6 bases for J; bases not matched to a gene: 18. The CDR3 sequence is 17 residues long. CDR1 SNHLY and CDR2 FYNNEI come from the germline V gene.

The V call is TRBV19, the J call TRBJ2-6; no reliable D call. Trimming took off 7 bases at V and 2 bases at J, with 6 bases between the two ends. The germline CDR1 and CDR2 sequences are LNHDA and SQIVND (reference sequence). This CDR3 spans 13 amino acids. The CDR3 region is CASIRAGANVLTF. In nucleotides, the CDR3 is TGTGCCAGTATCCGGGCTGGGGCCAACGTCCTGACTTTC.

The DNA for the CDR3 is TGTGCCAGCAGTTCTGGACAGGGGGCGCGGGGCTACACCTTC. It codes for CASSSGQGARGYTF. The rearrangement joins TRBV6-6 to TRBJ1-2; 11 positions match TRBD1. In germline, CDR1 is MNHNY, CDR2 SVGAGI (reference sequence). The CDR3 sequence is 14 residues long. Trimming cost V 4 bases and J 8 bases; bases outside gene matches: 6.

This clone was observed a few times. V gene TRBV4-3 combines with J gene TRBJ1-5, with 7 bases matching TRBD1. The length of the CDR3 is 16 residues. Per the germline V gene, CDR1 is LGHNA and CDR2 is YSLEER. V was clipped by 0 bases and J by 2 bases; unmatched bases: 4. Here the CDR3 reads CASSQDDRAGNQPQHF. The CDR3 DNA is TGCGCCAGCAGCCAAGATGACAGGGCTGGCAATCAGCCCCAGCATTTT.

This clone was counted only a few times. The V call is TRBV30, the J call TRBJ2-4; maybe TRBD2 (5 bases). V was shortened by 0 bases and J by 0 bases, with 9 bases between the two germline ends. Germline loops: CDR1 GTSNPN, CDR2 SVGIG (reference sequence). The CDR3 sequence is 15 residues long. CDR3 protein: CAWSVPGIAKNIQYF. CDR3 nucleotides: TGTGCCTGGAGTGTACCCGGGATAGCCAAAAACATTCAGTACTTC.

The chain links TRBV5-6 to TRBJ2-3; D is perhaps TRBD2 (7 bases). Germline CDR1 SGHDT, CDR2 YYEEEE. Trimming cost V 4 bases and J 5 bases, with 17 bases left between them. This CDR3 contains 15 residues. Written as DNA, the CDR3 is TGTGCCAGCAGCCGAGAGGGGGGGGCAAAAGATACGCAGTATTTT. Protein sequence: CASSREGGAKDTQYF.

CDR3 amino acids: CASSQDQRTNEQFF. The CDR3 DNA sequence: TGTGCCAGCAGCCAAGATCAGAGGACTAATGAGCAGTTCTTC. The chain joins TRBV4-2 to TRBJ2-1; a weak D match, TRBD2 (5 bases). The V and J ends lost 0 bases and 7 bases respectively, with 10 bases between them. Germline lookup yields CDR1 LGHNA and CDR2 YNFKEQ. CDR3 length: 14 residues.

The V gene is TRBV2, the J gene TRBJ2-1; 12 bases fit TRBD2. The CDR3 extends over 12 amino acids. Germline-derived CDR1 and CDR2 are SNHLY and FYNNEI. J was trimmed by 14 bases and V by 6 bases; bases with no gene match: 5. CDR3 in amino acids: CASSGTSGGKFF. The CDR3 DNA reads as TGTGCCAGCAGCGGAACTAGCGGGGGGAAGTTCTTC.

This chain connects TRBV25-1 to TRBJ2-1; 11 nucleotides line up with TRBD2. CDR3 length: 18 residues. Germline V gene sequence: CDR1 MGHDK, CDR2 SYGVNS. V gave up 3 bases and J gave up 7 bases; unmatched junction bases: 14. The CDR3 here is CASSDPLSGRGARNEQFF. For the CDR3, the DNA is TGTGCCAGCAGTGACCCCCTTAGCGGGAGGGGAGCAAGGAATGAGCAGTTCTTC.

The chain couples TRBV29-1 to TRBJ2-3, with 8 positions matching TRBD1. Germline values: CDR1 SQVTM, CDR2 ANQGSEA. This CDR3 contains 14 residues. V was pared by 7 bases and J by 0 bases, with 6 bases of the junction left unmatched. The CDR3 loop reads CSATRTGSTDTQYF. CDR3 sequence (DNA): TGCAGCGCTACTAGGACAGGGAGCACAGATACGCAGTATTTT.

A single count supports this clone. The CDR3 DNA follows: TGTGCCAGCAGCTCAAACACCGCCTACGAGCAGTACTTC. Translating gives CASSSNTAYEQYF. The genes are TRBV11-2 and TRBJ2-7; D not resolved. V was trimmed by 4 bases and J by 2 bases, leaving 9 bases between them. Germline V gene sequence: CDR1 SGHAT, CDR2 FQNNGV. CDR3 length equals 13 residues.

In DNA, the CDR3 is TGTGCCAGTAGTACCACCGGGACAGGGAACTCCTACGAGCAGTACTTC. Its protein is CASSTTGTGNSYEQYF. This chain joins TRBV19 and TRBJ2-7, with 9 positions matching TRBD1. The CDR3 sequence is 16 residues long. V was pared by 4 bases and J by 0 bases, with 7 bases of the junction left unmatched. Germline assignment: CDR1 LNHDA and CDR2 SQIVND (reference sequence).

The chain links TRBV4-1 to TRBJ2-7; TRBD2 aligns across 8 bases. CDR1 and CDR2 from the germline V gene are MGHRA and YSYEKL. With 4 bases clipped from V and 2 bases from J, the junction kept 7 bases outside the gene matches. The CDR3 spans 15 residues. CDR3 sequence (DNA): TGCGCCAGCAGCCCAGGACTAGCCTCTACCTACGAGCAGTACTTC. Translated: CASSPGLASTYEQYF.

V and J are TRBV19 and TRBJ1-1; 7 bases fit TRBD1. Per the germline V gene, CDR1 is LNHDA and CDR2 is SQIVND (reference sequence). CDR3 length: 13 residues. The junction had 4 bases not matched to a gene; V was cut back by 9 bases and J by 0 bases. The CDR3 is CASGDSLNTEAFF. The CDR3 nucleotides read TGTGCCAGCGGGGACAGTCTGAACACTGAAGCTTTCTTT.

The chain has TRBV5-1 and TRBJ1-2; D might be TRBD1 (5 bases). The CDR3 runs to 16 residues. The V and J ends lost 4 bases and 7 bases respectively, with 23 bases between them. Germline loops: CDR1 SGHRS, CDR2 YFSETQ. The CDR3 here is CASSPDTGPSYGGYTF. CDR3 bases: TGCGCCAGCAGCCCGGACACGGGTCCATCCTATGGTGGCTACACCTTC.

Of note for this clone: One end of the junction fails to match germline, which may point to a read error. The rearrangement uses TRBV2 and TRBJ1-4; TRBD1 might be the D (6 bases). Germline CDR1 is SNHLY and CDR2 is FYNNEI. The CDR3 totals 15 residues. This CDR3 reads CASRQEGLANEKLFF. In DNA form, the CDR3 reads TGTGCTAGCAGACAGGAGGGGCTGGCTAATGAAAAACTGTTTTTT.

In its sample, this clone was seen a few times. The rearrangement uses TRBV5-1 and TRBJ1-3; D is uncertain. Germline CDR1 SGHRS, CDR2 YFSETQ. This CDR3 is 15 amino acids long. V gave up 4 bases and J gave up 2 bases, with 13 bases separating them. The CDR3 nucleotides read TGCGCCAGCAGCGTCTCTTCTTCCGCTGGAAACACCATATATTTT. Translation gives CASSVSSSAGNTIYF.

V is TRBV5-1 and J is TRBJ2-7; TRBD1 agrees at 9 bases. CDR1 and CDR2 from the germline V gene are SGHRS and YFSETQ. CDR3 size: 14 residues. V shed 4 bases and J 3 bases; nucleotides not matched to a gene: 5. The CDR3 DNA follows: TGCGCCAGCAGCCCCCGGACAGGGGTCTACGAGCAGTACTTC. Its translation is CASSPRTGVYEQYF.

With respect to this clone: One end of the junction fails to match germline, which may point to a read error. The chain links TRBV28 to TRBJ2-2, with TRBD1 matching over 9 bases. The germline gives CDR1 MDHEN, CDR2 SYDVKM. The CDR3 loop spans 15 amino acids. Written as DNA, the CDR3 is TGTGTCAGCAGAATACAGGGGGCCGGCACCGGGGAGCTGTTTTTT. Translated, it gives CVSRIQGAGTGELFF.

The chain has TRBV6-5 and TRBJ1-6, with D possibly matching TRBD1 (6 bases). The CDR3 runs 13 residues. Germline V gene sequence: CDR1 MNHEY, CDR2 SVGAGI. Trimming took 9 bases from V and 8 from J, leaving 14 bases between them. The CDR3 DNA sequence: TGTGCCAGTAACAGGGCCAAGGATTCACCCCTCCACTTT. Its protein product is CASNRAKDSPLHF.